Here is one T cell receptor beta chain with its context. The antigen is unknown. Germline V gene data show CDR1 as MGHRA and CDR2 as YSYEKL. Trimming took 4 bases from V and 7 from J, leaving 19 bases between them. CDR3 length equals 15 residues. The data belong to a study of graft-versus-host responses after intestinal transplantation. Overall study: Grafts that recipients had were multivisceral, liver-intestinal, or isolated intestinal transplants. Once they had received anti-thymocyte globulin induction, all recipients took tacrolimus and steroids for approximately 3 years. Study results and caveats: An association linked early post-transplant HvG declines with peak circulating GvH clone levels. Some GvH clones were seen earlier in gut or blood, suggesting intestinal origin.

This table comes from immunoSEQ multiplex PCR, and its TCRdb copy is limited to in-frame clones, with some not included. The sample records some 66,000 clones, roughly 89% being singletons. Processed graft tissue released its intraepithelial and lamina propria lymphocytes. Sequencing used ileum tissue, obtained less than 400 days after transplant. The chain combines TRBV4-1 with TRBJ2-5; possibly TRBD2 for D (7 bases). This clonotype was sampled from a human patient who received an intestinal transplant, so some T cells may come from the graft donor. The CDR3 reads CASSPLGQRGRTQYF. The CDR3 DNA follows: TGCGCCAGCAGCCCTTTAGGACAGCGCGGGAGGACCCAGTACTTC.